This T cell receptor beta chain was sequenced for a study of T cells after yellow fever vaccination. General study findings and limits: Only a minor proportion of clonotypes was detected across both CD4 and CD8 compartments. Repertoires obtained by FACS sorting could include abundant clonotypes that entered as contaminants from the bulk population.

Germline CDR1 is LNHNV and CDR2 is YYDKDF (reference sequence). The CDR3 sequence is 15 residues long. The V and J ends lost 1 base and 1 base, in that order; junction bases with no gene match: 4. A 5'RACE template-switching step, the method used to make TCR cDNA, added a universal primer site and UMIs. Each CDR3 protein gets one entry after TCRdb re-called the 5' RACE reads with MiXCR. The table includes under 400,000 distinct CDR3 sequences, around 12% detected once. Regarding this clonotype: The target antigen is unknown.

The chain carries TRBV15 and TRBJ2-7; TRBD1 matches 7 bases. This receptor was taken from a man aged 18 to 30 who received the YFV17D yellow fever vaccine. The starting material was CD4+ T cells sorted from PBMCs, obtained 15 days after the yellow fever booster vaccination. CDR3: CATSRGTGASYEQYF. The CDR3 coding sequence is TGTGCCACCAGCAGAGGGACAGGCGCTTCCTACGAGCAGTACTTC.